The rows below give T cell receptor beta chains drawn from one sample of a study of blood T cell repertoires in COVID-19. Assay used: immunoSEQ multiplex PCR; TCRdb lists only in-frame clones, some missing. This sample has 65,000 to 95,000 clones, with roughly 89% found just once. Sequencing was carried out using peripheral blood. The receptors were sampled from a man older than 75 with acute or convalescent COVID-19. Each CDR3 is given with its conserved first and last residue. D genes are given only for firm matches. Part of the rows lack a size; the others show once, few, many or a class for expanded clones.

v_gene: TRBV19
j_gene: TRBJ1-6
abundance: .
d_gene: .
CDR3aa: CASSMGRDNSPLHF
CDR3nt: TGTGCCAGTAGTATGGGCAGGGATAATTCACCCCTCCACTTT

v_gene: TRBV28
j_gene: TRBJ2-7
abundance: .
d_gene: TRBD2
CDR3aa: CASRGSGSQYEQYF
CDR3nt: TGTGCCAGCAGGGGTAGCGGGAGCCAATACGAGCAGTACTTC

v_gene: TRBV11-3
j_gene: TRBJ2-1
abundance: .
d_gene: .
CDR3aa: CASSLEEGDEQFF
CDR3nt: TGTGCCAGCAGCTTAGAGGAGGGCGATGAGCAGTTCTTC

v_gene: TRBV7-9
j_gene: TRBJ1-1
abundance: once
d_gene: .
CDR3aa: CASSLFGLRTEAFF
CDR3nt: TGTGCCAGCAGCTTATTTGGGCTTAGGACTGAAGCTTTCTTT

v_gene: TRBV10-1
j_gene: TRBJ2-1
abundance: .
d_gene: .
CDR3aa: CASSGNRPSYNEQFF
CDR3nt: TGCGCCAGCAGTGGCAACAGGCCTTCCTACAATGAGCAGTTCTTC

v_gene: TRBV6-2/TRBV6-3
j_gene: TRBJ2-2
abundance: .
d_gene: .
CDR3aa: CASSYSTESNTGELFF
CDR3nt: TGTGCCAGCAGTTACTCGACTGAATCGAACACCGGGGAGCTGTTTTTT

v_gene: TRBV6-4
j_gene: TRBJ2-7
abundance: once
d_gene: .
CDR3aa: CASSDGGTVPGNEQYF
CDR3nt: TGTGCCAGCAGTGACGGGGGGACGGTGCCTGGAAACGAGCAGTACTTC

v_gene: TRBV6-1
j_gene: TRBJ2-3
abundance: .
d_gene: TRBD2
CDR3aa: CASSDLRGELGQYF
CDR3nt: TGTGCCAGCAGTGATTTACGGGGGGAACTTGGGCAGTATTTT

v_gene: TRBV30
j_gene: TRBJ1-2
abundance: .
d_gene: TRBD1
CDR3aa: CAWSRFRDRGQFTEGYTF
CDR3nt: TGTGCCTGGTCCCGTTTCCGGGACAGGGGGCAATTCACCGAAGGCTACACCTTC

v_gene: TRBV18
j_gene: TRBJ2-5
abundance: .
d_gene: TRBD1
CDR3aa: CASSPRTGGTETQYF
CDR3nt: TGTGCCAGCTCACCGAGGACAGGGGGGACGGAGACCCAGTACTTC

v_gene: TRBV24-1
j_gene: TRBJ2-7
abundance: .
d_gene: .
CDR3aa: CATSDPDSYEQYF
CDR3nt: TGTGCCACCAGTGATCCGGACAGCTACGAGCAGTACTTC

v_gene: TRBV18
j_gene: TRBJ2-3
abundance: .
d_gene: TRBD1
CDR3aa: CASSPPRDRGTDTQYF
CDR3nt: TGTGCCAGCTCACCACCGCGGGACAGGGGCACAGATACGCAGTATTTT

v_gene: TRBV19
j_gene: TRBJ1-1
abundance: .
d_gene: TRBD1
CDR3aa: CASRQGMNTEAFF
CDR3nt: TGTGCCAGTAGACAGGGGATGAACACTGAAGCTTTCTTT

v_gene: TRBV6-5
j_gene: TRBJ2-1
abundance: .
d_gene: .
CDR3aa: CASSPDMASYNEQFF
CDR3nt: TGTGCCAGCAGTCCCGACATGGCCTCCTACAATGAGCAGTTCTTC

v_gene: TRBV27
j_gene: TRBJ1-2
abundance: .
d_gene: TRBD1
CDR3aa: CASRRTGEANYGYTF
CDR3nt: TGTGCCAGCAGGAGGACAGGCGAAGCTAACTATGGCTACACCTTC

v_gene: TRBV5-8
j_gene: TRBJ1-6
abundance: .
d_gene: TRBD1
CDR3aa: CASSSSVDRVGNSPLHF
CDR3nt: TGTGCCAGCAGCTCGTCTGTAGACAGGGTTGGTAATTCACCCCTCCACTTT

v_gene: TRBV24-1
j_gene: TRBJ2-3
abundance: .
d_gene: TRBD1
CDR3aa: CATSDWSGGGDTQYF
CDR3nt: TGTGCCACCAGTGATTGGTCAGGGGGTGGAGATACGCAGTATTTT

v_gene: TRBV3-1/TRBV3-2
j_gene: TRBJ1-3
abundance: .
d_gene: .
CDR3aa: CASSQGGAGNTIYF
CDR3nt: TGTGCCAGCAGCCAAGGCGGGGCAGGGAACACCATATATTTT

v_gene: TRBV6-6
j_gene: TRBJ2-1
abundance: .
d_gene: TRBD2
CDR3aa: CASKFGLADYNEQFF
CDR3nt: TGTGCCAGCAAGTTTGGGCTAGCGGATTACAATGAGCAGTTCTTC

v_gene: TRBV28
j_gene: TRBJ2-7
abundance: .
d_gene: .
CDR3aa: CASMPQGLTYEQYF
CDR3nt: TGTGCCAGCATGCCTCAGGGCCTTACCTACGAGCAGTACTTC

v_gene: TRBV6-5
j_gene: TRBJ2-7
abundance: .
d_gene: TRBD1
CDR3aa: CASSSGTGGTEQYF
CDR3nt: TGTGCCAGCAGCTCCGGGACAGGGGGCACCGAGCAGTACTTC

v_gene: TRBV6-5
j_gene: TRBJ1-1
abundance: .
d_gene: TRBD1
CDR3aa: CASRDRDRAKTEAFF
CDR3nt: TGTGCCAGCAGGGACCGGGACAGAGCAAAAACTGAAGCTTTCTTT

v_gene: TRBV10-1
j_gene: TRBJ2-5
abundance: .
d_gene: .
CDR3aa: CASSESTAQETQYF
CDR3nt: TGCGCCAGCAGTGAGTCTACAGCCCAAGAGACCCAGTACTTC

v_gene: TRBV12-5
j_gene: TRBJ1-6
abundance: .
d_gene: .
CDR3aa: CASVSQSYNSPLHF
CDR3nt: TGTGCTAGTGTTTCACAGTCCTATAATTCACCCCTCCACTTT

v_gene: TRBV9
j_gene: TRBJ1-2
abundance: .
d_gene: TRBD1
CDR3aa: CASSPITGDHGYTF
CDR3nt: TGTGCCAGCAGCCCAATCACAGGGGATCACGGCTACACCTTC